One sample yielded the 31 T cell receptor beta chains listed below, sequenced in a study of blood T cells in healthy people across ages. Alongside a J-beta primer mix, a sample-barcoded 5' primer served in a second PCR lasting roughly 6 to 11 cycles. TCRdb re-analysed the 5' RACE reads in MiXCR, keeping a single row per CDR3 protein. The sample has over 1,500,000 distinct CDR3 sequences; 49% are singletons. The specimen was blood. These receptors were collected from a woman in her thirties or forties in good health.

V gene TRBV4-2 combines with J gene TRBJ2-7; 9 nucleotides align to TRBD1. CDR1 is LGHNA, CDR2 YNFKEQ, per germline. Trimming took 2 bases from V and 0 from J; bases not matched to a gene: 11. The CDR3 length is 18 residues. Here the CDR3 reads CASSQPGQGGLSSYEQYF. CDR3 DNA: TGTGCCAGCAGCCAACCGGGACAGGGCGGTTTAAGCTCCTACGAGCAGTACTTC.

V and J are TRBV7-9 and TRBJ2-7, with D hard to call. This CDR3 has 15 residues. The V end was cut by 0 bases, the J end by 0 bases, with 9 bases between. CDR1 and CDR2 (germline): SEHNR, FQNEAQ (reference sequence). The CDR3 sequence: CASSLAKHLSYEQYF. The CDR3 nucleotides read TGTGCCAGCAGCTTAGCTAAGCACCTCTCCTACGAGCAGTACTTC.

The V gene is TRBV27, the J gene TRBJ2-1; D gene uncertain. CDR1 is MNHEY and CDR2 is SMNVEV in the germline V gene (reference sequence). Trimming cost V 7 bases and J 5 bases, with 6 bases left between them. The CDR3 covers 11 residues. The CDR3 region has the DNA TGTGCCAGCATGCTCGACAATGAGCAGTTCTTC. Translating it yields CASMLDNEQFF.

This chain uses TRBV9 with TRBJ2-1; D might be TRBD2 (6 bases). Trimming shortened V by 0 bases and J by 4 bases, and 11 bases separated the two germline ends. Looked up from germline, CDR1 is SGDLS and CDR2 is YYNGEE. CDR3 size: 15 residues. The CDR3 reads CASSVGAGNYNEQFF. The CDR3 DNA reads as TGTGCCAGCAGCGTAGGCGCGGGGAATTACAATGAGCAGTTCTTC.

This clonotype was seen a handful of times. The chain couples TRBV7-2 to TRBJ2-1; TRBD1 matches at 9 bases. Germline V gene lookup returns CDR1 SGHTA and CDR2 FQGNSA. This CDR3 is built from 16 residues. Germline trimming cut 6 bases from V and 1 base from J; bases unmatched to any gene: 7. The CDR3: CASREGDRESYNEQFF. In DNA, the CDR3 is TGTGCCAGCAGAGAAGGGGACAGGGAATCCTACAATGAGCAGTTCTTC.

This clonotype was detected many times. Mismatch with germline at one junction end may stem from a read error. The chain links TRBV5-1 to TRBJ2-5; no definite D call. Germline CDR1 is SGHRS and CDR2 is YFSETQ. The CDR3 totals 12 residues. The CDR3 loop reads CASSLEVETQYF. The CDR3 bases are TGTGCCAGCAGCTTAGAGGTCGAGACCCAGTACTTC.

V is TRBV24-1 and J is TRBJ1-2, with TRBD1 as a possible D gene (5 bases). Germline V CDR1 and CDR2: KGHDR, SFDVKD. This CDR3 has 12 residues. Trimming shortened V by 11 bases and J by 2 bases, and 11 bases separated the two germline ends. The CDR3 is CAIAKGNYGYTF. The CDR3 bases are TGTGCCATCGCGAAGGGGAACTATGGCTACACCTTC.

This clonotype was picked up a small number of times. V and J are TRBV6-6 and TRBJ1-1; unclear D gene. This CDR3 region has 11 residues. Germline V gives CDR1 MNHNY, CDR2 SVGAGI (reference sequence). V was pared by 6 bases and J by 10 bases, with 12 bases between. CDR3 DNA sequence: TGTGCCAGCAGCTCCAACTCGAGAGCTTTCTTT. It yields the protein CASSSNSRAFF.

The V gene is TRBV27, the J gene TRBJ2-1; 7 bases match TRBD1. Losses at the gene ends were 1 base for V and 3 bases for J; bases not matched to a gene: 9. CDR1 is MNHEY and CDR2 is SMNVEV in the germline V gene (reference sequence). This CDR3 region has 17 residues. The DNA of the CDR3 is TGTGCCAGCAGTTTATTTACGACAGGGCATTTCTACAATGAGCAGTTCTTC. This encodes CASSLFTTGHFYNEQFF.

The table lists this clonotype with a count of one. The DNA of the CDR3 is TGTGCCAGCAGCTTAGAAGGGGGTTTAGGCGGGGAATACCAAGAGACCCAGTACTTC. Residues: CASSLEGGLGGEYQETQYF. This chain links TRBV11-2 with TRBJ2-5; either TRBD1 or TRBD2 may fit D (6 bases each). Germline lookup yields CDR1 SGHAT and CDR2 FQNNGV. CDR3 length: 19 residues. The V end was cut by 0 bases, the J end by 0 bases, with 20 bases between.

This clonotype was picked up a small number of times. The rearrangement joins TRBV5-6 to TRBJ2-1; D remains ambiguous. CDR1 is SGHDT and CDR2 is YYEEEE in the germline V gene. V was cut by 2 bases and J by 5 bases, with 8 bases left in between. This CDR3 has 13 amino acids. The CDR3 sequence is CASSFLENNEQFF. CDR3 nucleotides: TGTGCCAGCAGCTTTTTGGAAAACAATGAGCAGTTCTTC.

This clonotype has just a few counts. This sequence joins TRBV3-1 and TRBJ2-1; 7 bases align to TRBD2. The CDR3 is 14 residues long. V lost 4 bases, J lost 5 bases, and 5 bases stayed unmatched. Germline V CDR1 and CDR2: LGHDT, YNNKEL (reference sequence). The CDR3 reads CASSLWDYDNEQFF. In nucleotides, the CDR3 is TGTGCCAGCAGCCTCTGGGACTACGACAATGAGCAGTTCTTC.

A few counts support this clonotype. The junction and the germline gene differ at one end; a read error may be behind it. This chain connects TRBV9 to TRBJ2-4, with TRBD2 as a possible D gene (5 bases). From germline, CDR1 is SGDLS and CDR2 YYNGEE. The CDR3 runs to 12 residues. CDR3 nucleotide sequence: TGTGCCAGCAGTCCGGGAAAAAATATTCAGTACTTC. As protein: CASSPGKNIQYF.

This rearrangement joins TRBV4-3 to TRBJ2-3, with a weak D call TRBD2 (6 bases). Germline CDR1 LGHNA, CDR2 YSLEER. The CDR3 spans 16 residues. V dropped 0 bases and J dropped 2 bases, with 12 bases sitting between them. CDR3 DNA: TGCGCCAGCAGCCAAGATCGGGGGATCGCCACAGATACGCAGTATTTT. Protein product: CASSQDRGIATDTQYF.

The chain links TRBV19 to TRBJ2-3; no clear D. The CDR3 has 14 residues. The germline CDR1 and CDR2 sequences are LNHDA and SQIVND (reference sequence). Trimming stripped 3 bases from V and 2 bases from J, with 9 bases between. CDR3 bases: TGTGCCAGTAGTATGTCACAGATCACAGATACGCAGTATTTT. This translates into CASSMSQITDTQYF.

CDR3 coding DNA: TGTGCCAGCAGTAGAGCAGGGGGCACTTATGGCTACACCTTC. The encoded protein is CASSRAGGTYGYTF. The V gene is TRBV27, the J gene TRBJ1-2, with TRBD1 identical over 8 bases. Germline V lookup: CDR1 MNHEY, CDR2 SMNVEV (reference sequence). V shed 5 bases, J shed 5 bases, and the junction held 7 bases outside the gene matches. This CDR3 region has 14 residues.

This clonotype was detected ten times or more. This chain connects TRBV27 to TRBJ2-3, with D tentatively TRBD1 (5 bases). V gave up 3 bases and J gave up 4 bases, with 11 bases separating them. The germline CDR1 and CDR2 sequences are MNHEY and SMNVEV (reference sequence). CDR3 size: 14 residues. The CDR3 reads CASSFQGLADTQYF. CDR3 DNA: TGTGCCAGCAGTTTTCAGGGATTAGCAGATACGCAGTATTTT.

The sample holds a few counts of this clonotype. The chain employs TRBV7-2 and TRBJ2-1; D is perhaps TRBD1 or TRBD2 (5 bases each). The CDR3 loop spans 16 amino acids. Trimming removed 5 bases at V and 8 bases at J, with 22 bases between. Germline loops: CDR1 SGHTA, CDR2 FQGNSA. CDR3 in DNA: TGTGCCAGCAGCCTTAGGGACCCGCCCAGTCCCGATGAGCAGTTCTTC. Its translation is CASSLRDPPSPDEQFF.

Turning to this clonotype: Relative to the germline gene, one junction end is altered; a read error may explain this. The chain has TRBV7-2 and TRBJ2-3; TRBD2 might be the D (5 bases). This CDR3 comprises 14 residues. The germline V gene encodes CDR1 SGHTA and CDR2 FQGNSA. The chain's CDR3 is CASSLEAETATQYF. CDR3 DNA: TGTGCCAGCAGCTTGGAAGCGGAAACAGCTACGCAGTATTTT. Looking up the rest from reference TRBV7-2 and TRBJ2-3 gives the full variable domain: GAGVSQSPSNKVTEKGKDVELRCDPISGHTALYWYRQSLGQGLEFLIYFQGNSAPDKSGLPSDRFSAERTGGSVSTLTIQRTQQEDSAVYLCASSLEAETATQYFGPGTRLTVL.

The CDR3 region is CAISESTNQPQHF. The CDR3, as DNA: TGTGCCATCAGTGAGTCGACAAATCAGCCCCAGCATTTT. This sequence joins TRBV10-3 and TRBJ1-5, with D uncertain. Looked up from germline, CDR1 is ENHRY and CDR2 is SYGVKD. V lost 0 bases, J lost 4 bases, and 4 bases lay in between. The CDR3 runs to 13 residues.

The chain is built from TRBV7-8 and TRBJ1-1, with a possible D match to TRBD1 (5 bases). Germline CDR1 reads SGHVS; CDR2 reads FQNEAQ. Trimming removed 6 bases from V and 4 bases from J, with 12 bases in between. This CDR3 contains 13 residues. CDR3 amino acids: CASRTRGGTEAFF. CDR3 coding DNA: TGTGCCAGCAGAACCCGGGGGGGCACTGAAGCTTTCTTT.

V is TRBV2 and J is TRBJ2-6; unclear D gene. The CDR3 is 17 amino acids. Per germline, CDR1 SNHLY and CDR2 FYNNEI. With 2 bases removed from V and 0 bases from J, the gap between germline ends came to 11 bases. DNA for the CDR3: TGTGCCAGCAGTGAAACGCGACTGAGCTCTGGGGCCAACGTCCTGACTTTC. Amino acids: CASSETRLSSGANVLTF.

V gene TRBV10-3 combines with J gene TRBJ1-2, with D possibly matching TRBD1 (5 bases). CDR3 length: 12 amino acids. Germline loops: CDR1 ENHRY, CDR2 SYGVKD. The ends were cut back, 10 bases at V and 7 bases at J, with 16 bases in the middle. CDR3 sequence: CASKQDYGGYTF. The CDR3 bases are TGTGCCAGCAAACAGGACTACGGTGGCTACACCTTC.

This clonotype was detected a few times. V is TRBV7-6 and J is TRBJ1-6, with a possible D match to TRBD1 (5 bases). V was shortened by 6 bases and J by 6 bases, with 12 bases between the two germline ends. CDR3 length: 14 residues. Germline lookup yields CDR1 SGHVS and CDR2 FNYEAQ. CDR3 DNA: TGTGCCAGCAGGTCCGGGACTTTTAATTCACCCCTCCACTTT. It encodes CASRSGTFNSPLHF.

This clonotype was seen at least ten times. The V call is TRBV7-2, the J call TRBJ2-5; D call uncertain. The V gene lost 1 base and the J gene lost 2 bases, with 8 bases spanning the gap. CDR1 is SGHTA and CDR2 is FQGNSA in the germline V gene. The CDR3 is 14 residues long. The CDR3 sequence is CASSLGHLQETQYF. CDR3 sequence (DNA): TGTGCCAGCAGCTTAGGGCACCTTCAAGAGACCCAGTACTTC.

This clonotype was recorded only once. Mismatch with germline at one junction end may stem from a read error. In DNA, the CDR3 is TGTGCCTGCAGCTCAGCTCGGGACAGGGACTACGAGCAGTACTTC. Translated: CACSSARDRDYEQYF. The chain couples TRBV13 to TRBJ2-7; 9 bases fit TRBD1. This CDR3 is 15 amino acids long. CDR1 PRHDT and CDR2 FYEKMQ come from the germline V gene (reference sequence).

This clonotype has just a few counts. V is TRBV20-1 and J is TRBJ2-5; a possible D gene is TRBD2 (5 bases). CDR3 size: 16 residues. V lost 0 bases to trimming and J lost 7 bases, with 21 bases between them. Germline V gives CDR1 DFQATT, CDR2 SNEGSKA (reference sequence). This chain's CDR3 is CSARDPVLAALGTQYF. For the CDR3, the DNA is TGCAGTGCTAGAGACCCCGTCCTAGCTGCCCTGGGGACCCAGTACTTC.

This chain links TRBV6-6 with TRBJ2-7; D possibly uses TRBD1 or TRBD2 (5 bases each). Germline CDR1 and CDR2: MNHNY and SVGAGI (reference sequence). Between the trimmed V and J ends, which lost 7 bases and 7 bases, there was a span of 17 bases. The CDR3 extends over 13 amino acids. The CDR3 DNA follows: TGTGCCAGCACTCCACGGGGCCTCGGGGAGCAGTACTTC. Amino acid sequence: CASTPRGLGEQYF.

This chain links TRBV2 with TRBJ1-2; 9 positions match TRBD1. The CDR3 loop spans 14 amino acids. V lost 5 bases, J lost 6 bases, and 7 bases stayed unmatched. Germline V gene lookup returns CDR1 SNHLY and CDR2 FYNNEI. The CDR3 sequence: CASSSQGALNGYTF. CDR3 coding DNA: TGTGCCAGCAGTTCACAGGGGGCGCTTAATGGCTACACCTTC.

This clonotype was observed many times. The V call is TRBV29-1, the J call TRBJ1-2, with D unclear. This CDR3 is built from 13 residues. Trimming took 6 bases from V and 2 from J, leaving 13 bases between them. The germline V gene encodes CDR1 SQVTM and CDR2 ANQGSEA. CDR3 nucleotides: TGCAGCGTGCGGGCGGCAGACAACTATGGCTACACCTTC. Its translation is CSVRAADNYGYTF.

This clonotype has ten or more counts. The rearrangement joins TRBV28 to TRBJ2-7; D is uncertain. CDR3 length: 13 residues. In germline, CDR1 is MDHEN, CDR2 SYDVKM. V dropped 4 bases and J dropped 2 bases, with 9 bases sitting between them. CDR3 nucleotide sequence: TGTGCCAGCAGTTCGCGGTCGACCTACGAGCAGTACTTC. Amino acids: CASSSRSTYEQYF.